These 27 T cell receptor beta chains share one sample of origin, sequenced in a study of shared clonotypes between healthy human individuals. TCRdb's copy holds only in-frame clones and misses some; the assay was immunoSEQ multiplex PCR. This table holds millions of clones, around 90% found once. The sequenced material came from naive CD4+ T cells sorted from blood. Subset defined: CD45RA+ positively selected. These receptors were collected from a young man in good health.

DNA for the CDR3: TGTGCCAGCAGCTCCAGAGTAGCGGACCGCACAGATACGCAGTATTTT. Translation: CASSSRVADRTDTQYF. The rearrangement joins TRBV7-8 to TRBJ2-3; D possibly corresponds to TRBD2 (6 bases). The CDR3 sequence is 16 residues long. The V end was cut by 4 bases, the J end by 1 base, with 15 bases between. Germline CDR1 reads SGHVS; CDR2 reads FQNEAQ.

This chain connects TRBV30 to TRBJ1-5, with 7 bases aligning to TRBD1. The CDR3 runs to 13 residues. J gave up 5 bases and V 4 bases, and 5 bases lay outside the gene matches. Per germline, CDR1 GTSNPN and CDR2 SVGIG (reference sequence). CDR3 amino acids: CAWTDRADQPQHF. CDR3 nucleotides: TGTGCCTGGACAGACAGGGCGGATCAGCCCCAGCATTTT. Full variable domain (remainder filled in from reference TRBV30 and TRBJ1-5): SQTIHQWPATLVQPVGSPLSLECTVEGTSNPNLYWYRQAAGRGLQLLFYSVGIGQISSEVPQNLSASRPQDRQFILSSKKLLLSDSGFYLCAWTDRADQPQHFGDGTRLSIL.

The genes are TRBV5-6 and TRBJ2-7, with 7 positions matching TRBD2. After removal of 3 bases from V and 3 bases from J, the junction contained 9 bases not matched to a gene. Germline V gene data show CDR1 as SGHDT and CDR2 as YYEEEE. The CDR3 loop spans 15 amino acids. In nucleotides, the CDR3 is TGTGCCAGCAGCTCGGCCGGGACTACCCTCTACGAGCAGTACTTC. Protein sequence: CASSSAGTTLYEQYF. Filled out from reference TRBV5-6 and TRBJ2-7, the complete variable domain reads DAGVTQSPTHLIKTRGQQVTLRCSPKSGHDTVSWYQQALGQGPQFIFQYYEEEERQRGNFPDRFSGHQFPNYSSELNVNALLLGDSALYLCASSSAGTTLYEQYFGPGTRLTVT.

The chain couples TRBV7-2 to TRBJ2-3; TRBD1 agrees at 10 bases. Looked up from germline, CDR1 is SGHTA and CDR2 is FQGNSA. V shed 2 bases, J shed 7 bases, and the junction held 6 bases outside the gene matches. This CDR3 contains 15 residues. CDR3 bases: TGTGCCAGCAGCTTATCCGGGACAGGGGCAAATACGCAGTATTTT. It translates to CASSLSGTGANTQYF.

The chain recombines TRBV18 with TRBJ1-1; no clear D. The V end lost 3 bases, the J end lost 10 bases, and 15 bases lay between the germline ends. The CDR3 has 13 residues. Germline V CDR1 and CDR2: KGHSH, LQKENI. CDR3 bases: TGTGCCAGCTCACCTCCGGTTGGGTCCACAGCTTTCTTT. This sequence encodes CASSPPVGSTAFF.

This clone is a singleton in its sample. This specimen includes other DNA sequences encoding the same CDR3. As DNA, the CDR3 is TGTGCCAGCAGTTTATCATTAGCGGGGTACGAGCAGTACTTC. The encoded protein is CASSLSLAGYEQYF. V and J are TRBV27 and TRBJ2-7; 8 bases map to TRBD2. Germline V gene lookup returns CDR1 MNHEY and CDR2 SMNVEV (reference sequence). V lost 0 bases, J lost 4 bases, and 2 bases stayed unmatched. This CDR3 comprises 14 residues.

The chain employs TRBV28 and TRBJ2-2; 8 nucleotides match TRBD2. Trimming removed 3 bases from V and 1 base from J; junction bases left unmatched: 1. This CDR3 spans 15 amino acids. The germline V gene has CDR1 MDHEN and CDR2 SYDVKM. The CDR3 protein is CASSLRGVNTGELFF. CDR3 nucleotides: TGTGCCAGCAGTTTGCGGGGGGTGAACACCGGGGAGCTGTTTTTT.

V usage is TRBV2 and J usage is TRBJ1-1, with 7 bases lining up with TRBD1. Germline V gives CDR1 SNHLY, CDR2 FYNNEI. J gave up 1 base and V 4 bases, and 12 bases lay outside the gene matches. The CDR3 consists of 17 residues. CDR3 amino acids: CASSGLPGGRGNTEAFF. The CDR3 region has the DNA TGTGCCAGCAGTGGATTACCAGGGGGTAGGGGGAACACTGAAGCTTTCTTT.

V gene TRBV29-1 combines with J gene TRBJ1-1, with D possibly matching TRBD1 (5 bases). V was clipped by 0 bases and J by 3 bases, with 11 bases between them. CDR3 length: 14 residues. CDR1 SQVTM and CDR2 ANQGSEA come from the germline V gene. This chain's CDR3 is CSVEDRGRDTEAFF. CDR3 DNA: TGCAGCGTTGAAGATCGGGGCAGGGACACTGAAGCTTTCTTT.

The rearrangement links TRBV11-2 to TRBJ2-3, with unresolved D. V lost 3 bases, J lost 2 bases, and 6 bases lay in between. The CDR3 consists of 13 residues. Germline values: CDR1 SGHAT, CDR2 FQNNGV. The CDR3 loop reads CASSFGPTDTQYF. CDR3 nucleotide sequence: TGTGCCAGCAGCTTTGGTCCCACAGATACGCAGTATTTT.

The rearrangement links TRBV18 to TRBJ1-2; 7 positions match TRBD1. The CDR3 has 15 residues. The germline CDR1 and CDR2 sequences are KGHSH and LQKENI. V was clipped by 3 bases and J by 0 bases; unmatched bases: 4. CDR3 loop: CASSPGQAANYGYTF. The CDR3 bases are TGTGCCAGCTCACCCGGACAGGCAGCTAACTATGGCTACACCTTC.

The J gene is TRBJ1-5, the V gene TRBV28, with 7 bases aligning to TRBD1. The V gene end was trimmed by 6 bases and the J gene end by 1 base; junction bases not matched to a gene: 6. The germline V gene encodes CDR1 MDHEN and CDR2 SYDVKM. The CDR3 covers 15 residues. CDR3 sequence: CASREGAPSNQPQHF. The CDR3 DNA reads TGTGCCAGCAGGGAGGGGGCGCCGAGCAATCAGCCCCAGCATTTT.

The CDR3 protein is CASSLMRDGYEQYF. CDR3 in DNA: TGTGCCAGCAGTTTAATGAGGGACGGCTACGAGCAGTACTTC. The genes are TRBV27 and TRBJ2-7; D tentatively fits TRBD1 or TRBD2 (5 bases each). The CDR3 spans 14 residues. Germline V gene sequence: CDR1 MNHEY, CDR2 SMNVEV (reference sequence). Trimming removed 2 bases at V and 3 bases at J, with 11 bases between.

V and J are TRBV25-1 and TRBJ1-4; D might be TRBD1 (5 bases). Per germline, CDR1 MGHDK and CDR2 SYGVNS. CDR3 length equals 15 residues. V lost 2 bases and J lost 5, with 12 bases in between. CDR3 loop: CASSEPGLGNEKLFF. The CDR3 coding sequence is TGTGCCAGCAGTGAACCGGGACTAGGGAATGAAAAACTGTTTTTT.

To note about this clone: This sample includes further DNA sequences coding for the same CDR3. The rearrangement uses TRBV30 and TRBJ2-5, with a tentative D call TRBD1 (5 bases). Germline CDR1 and CDR2: GTSNPN and SVGIG (reference sequence). Trimming pared 0 bases from V and 3 bases from J, leaving 8 bases between. CDR3 size: 13 residues. The CDR3, as DNA: TGTGCCTGGAGTGTCGGACAAAAAGAGACCCAGTACTTC. It encodes CAWSVGQKETQYF.

The V gene is TRBV11-3, the J gene TRBJ2-7; D is unresolved. The CDR3 is 14 amino acids. The germline gives CDR1 SGHNT, CDR2 YENEEA. The V and J ends lost 5 bases and 3 bases respectively, with 14 bases between them. CDR3 amino acids: CASSPKGYSYEQYF. The CDR3 nucleotides read TGTGCCAGCAGCCCTAAGGGATACAGCTACGAGCAGTACTTC.

J is TRBJ2-7 and V is TRBV7-9, with D perhaps TRBD2 (5 bases). Germline CDR1 SEHNR, CDR2 FQNEAQ (reference sequence). Trimming removed 4 bases from V and 0 bases from J, with 13 bases in between. This CDR3 spans 15 amino acids. The DNA for the CDR3 is TGTGCCAGCAGCTCTGAGGGCAAAAGCTCCTACGAGCAGTACTTC. Protein product: CASSSEGKSSYEQYF. Combining the CDR3 with reference TRBV7-9 and TRBJ2-7 gives the whole variable domain DTGVSQNPRHKITKRGQNVTFRCDPISEHNRLYWYRQTLGQGPEFLTYFQNEAQLEKSRLLSDRFSAERPKGSFSTLEIQRTEQGDSAMYLCASSSEGKSSYEQYFGPGTRLTVT.

This chain connects TRBV6-6 to TRBJ1-5; TRBD1 matches 8 bases. Trimming at V came to 6 bases and at J to 6 bases, leaving 10 bases not matched to a gene. The CDR3 consists of 15 residues. Germline V gives CDR1 MNHNY, CDR2 SVGAGI (reference sequence). CDR3 in amino acids: CASREQTGAFQPQHF. As DNA, the CDR3 is TGTGCCAGCAGGGAACAGACAGGGGCTTTTCAGCCCCAGCATTTT.

This clone was counted a single time. The chain uses TRBV2 and TRBJ2-5, with D possibly matching TRBD2 (6 bases). Deletions cut 0 bases from V and 3 bases from J, with 11 bases between. CDR1 is SNHLY and CDR2 is FYNNEI in the germline V gene. The CDR3 is 15 residues long. CDR3 residues: CASSEALGGKETQYF. The CDR3 DNA follows: TGTGCCAGCAGTGAAGCGCTTGGGGGGAAAGAGACCCAGTACTTC.

Concerning this clone: The same CDR3 arises from other DNA sequences in this sample as well. This chain uses TRBV15 with TRBJ2-7, with D perhaps matching TRBD1 or TRBD2 (5 bases each). Trimming shortened V by 1 base and J by 1 base, and 8 bases separated the two germline ends. Germline CDR1 and CDR2: LNHNV and YYDKDF (reference sequence). CDR3 size: 14 residues. The CDR3 reads CATSRGGLSYEQYF. The CDR3 DNA follows: TGTGCCACCAGCAGAGGGGGGTTGTCCTACGAGCAGTACTTC.

The chain has TRBV13 and TRBJ1-3; no definite D call. The germline V and J ends were trimmed by 5 bases and 1 base, with 12 bases remaining between them. The CDR3 consists of 15 residues. Germline V gives CDR1 PRHDT, CDR2 FYEKMQ (reference sequence). For the CDR3, the DNA is TGTGCCAGCAGCCACGTCGTAAATTCTGGAAACACCATATATTTT. This translates into CASSHVVNSGNTIYF. The full variable domain, rest sourced from reference TRBV13 and TRBJ1-3, is AAGVIQSPRHLIKEKRETATLKCYPIPRHDTVYWYQQGPGQDPQFLISFYEKMQSDKGSIPDRFSAQQFSDYHSELNMSSLELGDSALYFCASSHVVNSGNTIYFGEGSWLTVV.

This chain connects TRBV5-4 to TRBJ1-2, with D perhaps TRBD1 (5 bases). Per the germline V gene, CDR1 is SGHNT and CDR2 is YYREEE (reference sequence). The CDR3 runs 15 residues. Trimming took off 0 bases at V and 8 bases at J, with 17 bases between the two ends. The CDR3 protein is CASSLDGDAPGGYTF. The CDR3 DNA is TGTGCCAGCAGCTTGGACGGGGACGCTCCGGGAGGCTACACCTTC.

The chain combines TRBV11-2 with TRBJ2-7, with D unclear. The CDR3 length is 13 residues. Germline V gives CDR1 SGHAT, CDR2 FQNNGV. V was clipped by 5 bases and J by 2 bases, with 10 bases between them. This chain's CDR3 is CASSPVETYEQYF. The CDR3 DNA sequence: TGTGCCAGCAGCCCCGTCGAGACCTACGAGCAGTACTTC.

The chain combines TRBV6-4 with TRBJ1-5; D is unclear. There are 15 residues in the CDR3. The germline V gene has CDR1 MRHNA and CDR2 SNTAGT. The V end lost 6 bases, the J end lost 0 bases, and 12 bases lay between the germline ends. The CDR3 coding sequence is TGTGCCAGCAGGGAAGACGGAATTAGCAATCAGCCCCAGCATTTT. Translated: CASREDGISNQPQHF.

With regard to this clone: Other nucleotide sequences from this sample produce the same CDR3. The chain combines TRBV6-1 with TRBJ2-5, with D perhaps given as TRBD1 or TRBD2 (5 bases each). Germline CDR1 reads MNHNS; CDR2 reads SASEGT. Between the trimmed V and J ends, which lost 3 bases and 7 bases, there was a span of 6 bases. This CDR3 has 11 amino acids. The CDR3 DNA sequence: TGTGCCAGCAGTGAGGGGGTGACCCAGTACTTC. Its translation is CASSEGVTQYF.

As to this clone: The same CDR3 arises from other DNA sequences in this sample as well. The V and J genes are TRBV5-1 and TRBJ2-7; 7 positions match TRBD2. The ends lost 4 bases at V and 2 bases at J; junction bases unmatched: 6. CDR1 is SGHRS and CDR2 is YFSETQ in the germline V gene. The CDR3 spans 14 residues. The CDR3 sequence: CASSPAGSTYEQYF. CDR3 coding DNA: TGCGCCAGCAGCCCAGCGGGGTCGACCTACGAGCAGTACTTC.

The V and J genes are TRBV2 and TRBJ1-3; D is unclear. Looked up from germline, CDR1 is SNHLY and CDR2 is FYNNEI. Trimming shortened V by 0 bases and J by 4 bases, and 13 bases separated the two germline ends. The CDR3 spans 16 residues. The CDR3 bases are TGTGCCAGCAGTGAAGCGCGGCAGGTGGGGGGAAACACCATATATTTT. Its protein is CASSEARQVGGNTIYF.